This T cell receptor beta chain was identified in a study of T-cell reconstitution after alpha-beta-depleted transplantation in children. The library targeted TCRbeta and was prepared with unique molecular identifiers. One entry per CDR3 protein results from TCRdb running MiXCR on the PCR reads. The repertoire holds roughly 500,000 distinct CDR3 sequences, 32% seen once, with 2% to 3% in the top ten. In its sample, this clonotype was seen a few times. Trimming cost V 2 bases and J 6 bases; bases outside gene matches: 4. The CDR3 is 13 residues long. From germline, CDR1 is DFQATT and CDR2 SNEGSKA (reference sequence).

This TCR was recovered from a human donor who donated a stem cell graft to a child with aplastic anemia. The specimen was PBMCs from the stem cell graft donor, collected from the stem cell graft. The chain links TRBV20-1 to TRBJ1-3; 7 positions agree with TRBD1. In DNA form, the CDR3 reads TGCAGTGCTAGATTGACAGGGCCAAACACCATATATTTT. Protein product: CSARLTGPNTIYF.